The next 17 T cell receptor beta chains were all read from a single sample in a study of T cells in localized non-small cell lung cancer. Libraries were prepared by immunoSEQ multiplex PCR; TCRdb keeps only in-frame clonotypes and omits some of them. The sample lists approximately 60,000 clones; roughly 90% were seen once. The material was peripheral blood, obtained before any cancer treatment. These receptors were collected from a woman aged 35 to 75 with stage I lung adenocarcinoma.

CDR3: CASSRDRDNEQFF. The CDR3 region has the DNA TGTGCCAGCAGCCGGGACAGGGACAATGAGCAGTTCTTC. This sequence joins TRBV28 and TRBJ2-1, with 9 positions matching TRBD1. CDR1 and CDR2 from the germline V gene are MDHEN and SYDVKM. Trimming cost V 6 bases and J 5 bases; bases outside gene matches: 2. The CDR3 has 13 residues.

This clone is a singleton in its sample. The V call is TRBV6-1, the J call TRBJ1-2; 9 nucleotides match TRBD1. Trimming took 5 bases from V and 8 from J; bases not matched to a gene: 12. Germline V lookup: CDR1 MNHNS, CDR2 SASEGT. CDR3 size: 15 residues. CDR3 region: CASSFDRGTGNGYTF. The DNA for the CDR3 is TGTGCCAGCAGTTTCGACCGCGGGACAGGGAACGGCTACACCTTC.

The chain carries TRBV19 and TRBJ1-6; D gene unclear. Trimming cost V 0 bases and J 8 bases, with 5 bases left between them. The germline V gene has CDR1 LNHDA and CDR2 SQIVND (reference sequence). The CDR3 spans 13 residues. The CDR3 region has the DNA TGTGCCAGTAGTATAGAACGTGATTCACCCCTCCACTTT. It codes for CASSIERDSPLHF.

This clone showed up just once. The V gene is TRBV6-1, the J gene TRBJ1-1; the match to TRBD1 covers 9 bases. CDR1 is MNHNS, CDR2 SASEGT, per germline. V trimming: 1 base; J trimming: 5 bases; junction bases outside the gene matches: 5. The CDR3 is made up of 15 amino acids. The CDR3, as DNA: TGTGCCAGCAGTGAAGTGGGGACAGGGTCAACTGAAGCTTTCTTT. This sequence encodes CASSEVGTGSTEAFF.

The chain recombines TRBV11-3 with TRBJ2-1; a possible D gene is TRBD1 (5 bases). V was trimmed by 0 bases and J by 5 bases, leaving 17 bases between them. The germline CDR1 and CDR2 sequences are SGHNT and YENEEA. This CDR3 contains 17 residues. In nucleotides, the CDR3 is TGTGCCAGCAGCTTAGATCAGGGCAGGGCCCTTCACAATGAGCAGTTCTTC. This translates into CASSLDQGRALHNEQFF.

The chain links TRBV7-2 to TRBJ2-3; 10 bases fit TRBD1. This CDR3 comprises 16 residues. The germline V gene encodes CDR1 SGHTA and CDR2 FQGNSA. Trimming took 5 bases from V and 0 from J; bases not matched to a gene: 5. CDR3 sequence (DNA): TGTGCCAGCAGCGCCGGGACAGGGGAGAGCACAGATACGCAGTATTTT. This codes for CASSAGTGESTDTQYF.

The J gene is TRBJ2-5, the V gene TRBV7-3; D assignment may be TRBD1 or TRBD2 (5 bases each). This CDR3 has 14 amino acids. Trimming took 5 bases from V and 3 from J, leaving 13 bases between them. Germline assignment: CDR1 SGHTA and CDR2 FQGTGA. CDR3 amino acids: CASSRDGAKETQYF. CDR3 in DNA: TGTGCCAGCAGCCGGGACGGGGCCAAAGAGACCCAGTACTTC. Supplemented by reference TRBV7-3 and TRBJ2-5, the full variable domain reads GAGVSQTPSNKVTEKGKYVELRCDPISGHTALYWYRQSLGQGPEFLIYFQGTGAADDSGLPNDRFFAVRPEGSVSTLKIQRTERGDSAVYLCASSRDGAKETQYFGPGTRLLVL.

The chain couples TRBV7-7 to TRBJ2-1; D perhaps matches TRBD1 (6 bases). Trimming stripped 5 bases from V and 5 bases from J, with 13 bases between. The CDR3 is 14 residues long. Germline CDR1 is SSHAT and CDR2 is FNYEAQ (reference sequence). Written as DNA, the CDR3 is TGTGCCAGCAGCCTAGGACAGTCGAACAATGAGCAGTTCTTC. Protein product: CASSLGQSNNEQFF.

This chain links TRBV7-6 with TRBJ1-1; the D is unclear. There are 15 residues in the CDR3. V was clipped by 4 bases and J by 8 bases, with 20 bases between them. The germline V gene encodes CDR1 SGHVS and CDR2 FNYEAQ. The CDR3 region has the DNA TGTGCCAGCAGCTCTACCGGGAAGTCGGGAGAAGAAGCTTTCTTT. Its protein product is CASSSTGKSGEEAFF.

This clone was observed a single time. The CDR3 nucleotides read TGCGCCAGCAGCTTGTACGGGGGGGCAGATACGCAGTATTTT. Encoded protein: CASSLYGGADTQYF. This chain joins TRBV5-1 and TRBJ2-3, with 8 nucleotides matching TRBD2. This CDR3 spans 14 amino acids. From germline, CDR1 is SGHRS and CDR2 YFSETQ. The ends lost 1 base at V and 4 bases at J; junction bases unmatched: 2.

This clone was seen a single time. The rearrangement links TRBV29-1 to TRBJ2-3, with 12 bases aligning to TRBD1. V lost 5 bases to trimming and J lost 4 bases; unmatched junction nucleotides: 10. Germline values: CDR1 SQVTM, CDR2 ANQGSEA. The CDR3 consists of 16 residues. The CDR3 reads CSVRRDRGRQADTQYF. Here the CDR3 DNA reads TGCAGCGTTCGCCGGGACAGGGGGCGGCAAGCAGATACGCAGTATTTT.

The chain recombines TRBV5-1 with TRBJ2-1, with a possible D match to TRBD1 (6 bases). The V end lost 2 bases, the J end lost 7 bases, and 7 bases lay between the germline ends. CDR1 SGHRS and CDR2 YFSETQ come from the germline V gene. The CDR3 extends over 12 amino acids. CDR3 region: CASSFGQNEQFF. The CDR3 DNA follows: TGCGCCAGCAGCTTCGGACAGAATGAGCAGTTCTTC.

The rearrangement uses TRBV19 and TRBJ2-3; D unresolved. Trimming removed 5 bases at V and 4 bases at J, with 10 bases between. CDR3 size: 13 residues. From germline, CDR1 is LNHDA and CDR2 SQIVND (reference sequence). CDR3 sequence (DNA): TGTGCCAGTAGTTCTCGTGCCGCAGATACGCAGTATTTT. Translation gives CASSSRAADTQYF.

The CDR3 bases are TGTGCCACCGAGGCGGGGTATGGGTCTGGCTACACCTTC. Encoded protein: CATEAGYGSGYTF. The V gene is TRBV15, the J gene TRBJ1-2; D remains ambiguous. V lost 8 bases and J lost 7, with 17 bases in between. Germline lookup yields CDR1 LNHNV and CDR2 YYDKDF (reference sequence). CDR3 length: 13 residues.

This clone has a handful of counts. The chain joins TRBV6-1 to TRBJ2-7, with 9 positions matching TRBD1. CDR1 is MNHNS, CDR2 SASEGT, per germline. J lost 7 bases, V lost 6 bases, and 13 bases had no gene match. The CDR3 sequence is 15 residues long. DNA of the CDR3: TGTGCCAGCAGGGGGCCCAGGACAGGGGCAGTGGAGCAGTACTTC. It codes for CASRGPRTGAVEQYF.

The chain has TRBV27 and TRBJ2-7; D not certain. This CDR3 region has 12 residues. From germline, CDR1 is MNHEY and CDR2 SMNVEV (reference sequence). V was shortened by 2 bases and J by 6 bases, with 8 bases between the two germline ends. DNA for the CDR3: TGTGCCAGCAGTTTAGACTTTCGCGAGCAGTACTTC. Its protein product is CASSLDFREQYF.

J is TRBJ1-1 and V is TRBV5-8, with 8 bases aligning to TRBD1. The CDR3 has 16 amino acids. Germline V CDR1 and CDR2: SGHTS, YDEGEE. V trimming: 0 bases; J trimming: 2 bases; junction bases outside the gene matches: 6. CDR3 residues: CASSLDLTGGNTEAFF. CDR3 nucleotide sequence: TGTGCCAGCAGCTTGGATCTTACAGGGGGAAACACTGAAGCTTTCTTT.